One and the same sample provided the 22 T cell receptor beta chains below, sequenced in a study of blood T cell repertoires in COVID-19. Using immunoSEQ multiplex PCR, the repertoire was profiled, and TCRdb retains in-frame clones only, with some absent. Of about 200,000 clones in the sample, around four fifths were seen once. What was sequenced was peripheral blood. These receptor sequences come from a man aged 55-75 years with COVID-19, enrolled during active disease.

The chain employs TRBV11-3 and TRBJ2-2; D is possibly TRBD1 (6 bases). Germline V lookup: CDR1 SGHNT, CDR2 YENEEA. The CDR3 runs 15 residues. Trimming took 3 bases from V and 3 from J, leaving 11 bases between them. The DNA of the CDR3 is TGTGCCAGCAGCTTTAGGGGGTTTGACACCGGGGAGCTGTTTTTT. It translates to CASSFRGFDTGELFF.

CDR3 coding DNA: TGCGCCAGCAGCCAAGATAGGGGGCTTGGCAATCAGCCCCAGCATTTT. Its protein product is CASSQDRGLGNQPQHF. The J gene is TRBJ1-5, the V gene TRBV4-1, with TRBD1 matching over 7 bases. There are 16 residues in the CDR3. Trimming cost V 0 bases and J 2 bases; bases outside gene matches: 4. Germline V gene lookup returns CDR1 MGHRA and CDR2 YSYEKL.

Here the CDR3 DNA reads TGTGCCAGCAGTTACAGGCGAACCGACAAAAACATTCAGTACTTC. Its protein product is CASSYRRTDKNIQYF. The rearrangement uses TRBV28 and TRBJ2-4; perhaps TRBD1 as D (5 bases). CDR1 is MDHEN, CDR2 SYDVKM, per germline. The V gene lost 4 bases and the J gene lost 3 bases, with 13 bases spanning the gap. CDR3 length: 15 amino acids.

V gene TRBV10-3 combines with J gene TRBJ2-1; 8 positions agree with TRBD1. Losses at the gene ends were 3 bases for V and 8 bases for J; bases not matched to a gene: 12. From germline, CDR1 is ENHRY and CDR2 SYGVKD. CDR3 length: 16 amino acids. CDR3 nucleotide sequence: TGTGCCATCAGTGACACACCCGGGACAGGAATAGATGAGCAGTTCTTC. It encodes CAISDTPGTGIDEQFF.

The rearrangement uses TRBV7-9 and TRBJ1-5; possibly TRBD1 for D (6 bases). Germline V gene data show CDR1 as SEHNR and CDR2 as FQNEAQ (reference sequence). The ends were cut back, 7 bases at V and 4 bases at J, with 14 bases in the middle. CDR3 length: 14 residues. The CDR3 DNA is TGTGCCAGCACCACCGGACAGATTAATCAGCCCCAGCATTTT. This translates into CASTTGQINQPQHF.

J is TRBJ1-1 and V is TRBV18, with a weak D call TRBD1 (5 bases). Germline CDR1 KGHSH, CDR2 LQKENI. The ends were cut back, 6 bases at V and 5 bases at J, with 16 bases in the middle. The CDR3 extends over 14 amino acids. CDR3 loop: CASSQSGVGTEAFF. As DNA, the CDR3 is TGTGCCAGCTCCCAATCGGGGGTCGGAACTGAAGCTTTCTTT.

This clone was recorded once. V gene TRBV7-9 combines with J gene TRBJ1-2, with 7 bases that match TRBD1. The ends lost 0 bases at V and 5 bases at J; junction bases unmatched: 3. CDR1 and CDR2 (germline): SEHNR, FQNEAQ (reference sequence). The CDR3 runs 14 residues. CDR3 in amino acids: CASSLALTGYGYTF. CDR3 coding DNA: TGTGCCAGCAGCTTAGCGCTGACAGGGTATGGCTACACCTTC.

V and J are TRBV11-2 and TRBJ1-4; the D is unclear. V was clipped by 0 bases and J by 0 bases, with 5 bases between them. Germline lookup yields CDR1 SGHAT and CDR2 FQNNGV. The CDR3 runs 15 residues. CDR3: CASSLERATNEKLFF. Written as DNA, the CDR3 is TGTGCCAGCAGCTTAGAACGGGCAACTAATGAAAAACTGTTTTTT.

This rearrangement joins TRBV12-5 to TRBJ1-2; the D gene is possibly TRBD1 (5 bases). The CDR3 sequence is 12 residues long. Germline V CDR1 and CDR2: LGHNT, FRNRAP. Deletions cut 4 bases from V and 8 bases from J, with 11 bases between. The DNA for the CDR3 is TGTGCTAGTGGTTCAGGACATCTAGGCTACACCTTC. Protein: CASGSGHLGYTF.

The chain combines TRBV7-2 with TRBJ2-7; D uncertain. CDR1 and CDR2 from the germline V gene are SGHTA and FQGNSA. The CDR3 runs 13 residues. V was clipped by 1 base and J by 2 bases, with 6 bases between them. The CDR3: CASSLDSPYEQYF. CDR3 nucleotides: TGTGCCAGCAGCTTAGACAGCCCCTACGAGCAGTACTTC. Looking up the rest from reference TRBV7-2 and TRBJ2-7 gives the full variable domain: GAGVSQSPSNKVTEKGKDVELRCDPISGHTALYWYRQSLGQGLEFLIYFQGNSAPDKSGLPSDRFSAERTGGSVSTLTIQRTQQEDSAVYLCASSLDSPYEQYFGPGTRLTVT.

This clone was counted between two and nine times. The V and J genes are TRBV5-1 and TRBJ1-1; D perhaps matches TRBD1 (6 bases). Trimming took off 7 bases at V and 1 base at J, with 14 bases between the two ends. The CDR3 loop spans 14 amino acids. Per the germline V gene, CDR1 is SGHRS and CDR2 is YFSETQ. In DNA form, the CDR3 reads TGCGCCAGCTACCGGGACATTCCGAACACTGAAGCTTTCTTT. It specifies CASYRDIPNTEAFF.

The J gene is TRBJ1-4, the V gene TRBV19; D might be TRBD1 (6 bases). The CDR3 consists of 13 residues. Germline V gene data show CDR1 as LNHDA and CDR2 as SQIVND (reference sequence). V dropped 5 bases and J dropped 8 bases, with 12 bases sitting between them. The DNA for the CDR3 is TGTGCCAGTAGTCAGGGGCCGGGGGAAAAACTGTTTTTT. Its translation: CASSQGPGEKLFF.

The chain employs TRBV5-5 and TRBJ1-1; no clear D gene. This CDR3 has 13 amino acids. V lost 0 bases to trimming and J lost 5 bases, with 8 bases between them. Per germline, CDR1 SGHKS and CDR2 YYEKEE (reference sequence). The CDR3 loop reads CASSLGGGTEAFF. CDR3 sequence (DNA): TGTGCCAGCAGCTTGGGGGGAGGGACTGAAGCTTTCTTT. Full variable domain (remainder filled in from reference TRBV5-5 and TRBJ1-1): DAGVTQSPTHLIKTRGQQVTLRCSPISGHKSVSWYQQVLGQGPQFIFQYYEKEERGRGNFPDRFSARQFPNYSSELNVNALLLGDSALYLCASSLGGGTEAFFGQGTRLTVV.

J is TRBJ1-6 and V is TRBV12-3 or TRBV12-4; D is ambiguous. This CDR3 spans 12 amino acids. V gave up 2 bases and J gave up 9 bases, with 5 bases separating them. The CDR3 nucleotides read TGTGCCAGCAGTTTACGTCTTTCACCCCTCCACTTT. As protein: CASSLRLSPLHF.

CDR3 nucleotide sequence: TGCGCCAGCAGCCAAGATAGGGTGGGGGCAAACACCATATATTTT. Residues: CASSQDRVGANTIYF. The gene calls are TRBV4-3 and TRBJ1-3; possible D gene TRBD1, 6 bases. V gave up 0 bases and J gave up 6 bases, with 12 bases separating them. The germline V gene encodes CDR1 LGHNA and CDR2 YSLEER. The CDR3 has 15 residues.

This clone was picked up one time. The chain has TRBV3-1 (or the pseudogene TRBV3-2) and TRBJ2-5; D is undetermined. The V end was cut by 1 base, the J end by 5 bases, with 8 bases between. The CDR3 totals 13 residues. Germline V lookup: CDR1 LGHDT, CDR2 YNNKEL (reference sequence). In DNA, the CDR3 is TGTGCCAGCAGCCAAGGAGGTAGTGAGACCCAGTACTTC. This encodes CASSQGGSETQYF.

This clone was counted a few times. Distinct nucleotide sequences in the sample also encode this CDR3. In nucleotides, the CDR3 is TGTGCCAGCAGTTACTCAAAGGGGACTGAAGCTTTCTTT. This encodes CASSYSKGTEAFF. The V call is TRBV6-5, the J call TRBJ1-1; a weak D match, TRBD1 (5 bases). Germline V gives CDR1 MNHEY, CDR2 SVGAGI. V was cut by 0 bases and J by 5 bases, with 7 bases left in between. The CDR3 has 13 amino acids.

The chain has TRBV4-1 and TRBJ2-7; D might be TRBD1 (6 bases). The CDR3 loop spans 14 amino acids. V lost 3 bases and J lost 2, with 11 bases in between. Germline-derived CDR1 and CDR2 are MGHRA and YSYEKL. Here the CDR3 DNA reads TGCGCCAGCAGCCAGAACAGGGAGACCTACGAGCAGTACTTC. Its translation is CASSQNRETYEQYF.

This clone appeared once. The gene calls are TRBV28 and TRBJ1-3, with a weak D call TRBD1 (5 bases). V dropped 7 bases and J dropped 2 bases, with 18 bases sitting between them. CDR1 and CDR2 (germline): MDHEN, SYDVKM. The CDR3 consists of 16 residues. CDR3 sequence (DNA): TGTGCCAGCACCTTATCTTTTGGGGGGGCTGGAAACACCATATATTTT. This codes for CASTLSFGGAGNTIYF.

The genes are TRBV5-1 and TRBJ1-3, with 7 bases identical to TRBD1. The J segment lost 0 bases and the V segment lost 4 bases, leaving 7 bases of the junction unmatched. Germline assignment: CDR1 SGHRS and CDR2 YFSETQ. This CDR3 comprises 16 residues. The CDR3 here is CASSPEGQSSGNTIYF. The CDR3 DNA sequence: TGCGCCAGCAGCCCCGAGGGACAGAGCTCTGGAAACACCATATATTTT. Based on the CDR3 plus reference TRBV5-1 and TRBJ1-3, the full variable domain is KAGVTQTPRYLIKTRGQQVTLSCSPISGHRSVSWYQQTPGQGLQFLFEYFSETQRNKGNFPGRFSGRQFSNSRSEMNVSTLELGDSALYLCASSPEGQSSGNTIYFGEGSWLTVV.

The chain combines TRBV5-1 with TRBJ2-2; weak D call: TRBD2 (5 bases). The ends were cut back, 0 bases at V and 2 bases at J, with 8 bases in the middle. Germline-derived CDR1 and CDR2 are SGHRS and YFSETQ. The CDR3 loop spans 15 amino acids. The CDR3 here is CASSLAPGNTGELFF. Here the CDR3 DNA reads TGCGCCAGCAGCTTGGCCCCGGGAAACACCGGGGAGCTGTTTTTT.

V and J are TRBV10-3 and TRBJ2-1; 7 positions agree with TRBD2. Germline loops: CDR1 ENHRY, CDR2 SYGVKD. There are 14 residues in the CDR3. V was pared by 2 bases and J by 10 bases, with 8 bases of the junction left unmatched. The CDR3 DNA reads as TGTGCCATCAGTGAGCGGGAGGCTTATTGGGAGCAGTTCTTC. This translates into CAISEREAYWEQFF.